This entry concerns a single T cell receptor beta chain. Generated by immunoSEQ multiplex PCR, the TCRdb table keeps only in-frame clones and is missing some. The sample shows fewer than 70,000 clones, approximately 90% of them seen only once. The J segment lost 7 bases and the V segment lost 4 bases, leaving 12 bases of the junction unmatched. Germline CDR1 SGHAT, CDR2 FQNNGV. CDR3 length: 15 residues. This specimen comes from a study of T cell changes during pregnancy in multiple sclerosis. Sequenced here: peripheral blood, sampled in the third trimester of pregnancy. The receptor was isolated from a female donor with multiple sclerosis, enrolled in a pregnancy study. V gene TRBV11-2 combines with J gene TRBJ1-1, with 7 bases matching TRBD1. The CDR3 DNA reads TGTGCCAGCAGCTCCTACCCACGGCACAGGGGTGAAGCTTTCTTT. It encodes CASSSYPRHRGEAFF.